A single sample gave rise to the 24 T cell receptor beta chains below, sequenced in a study of cytomegalovirus exposure and HLA in healthy donors. Researchers ran the PCR with 60 Vbeta and 13 Jbeta primers. TCRdb keeps only in-frame clones here, not all; method: immunoSEQ multiplex PCR. Seen here are about 100,000 clones, around 80% observed once, and the top ten hold approximately 3%. The sequencing sample was made of PBMCs. These receptor sequences come from a woman aged 40 to 50 in good health and CMV-seronegative.

The chain uses TRBV27 and TRBJ1-2; D gene uncertain. CDR3 length equals 15 residues. Germline V CDR1 and CDR2: MNHEY, SMNVEV (reference sequence). Trimming cost V 6 bases and J 3 bases, with 17 bases left between them. The CDR3 is CASSRLGSRDYGYTF. The CDR3, as DNA: TGTGCCAGCAGCAGACTCGGGTCTAGAGACTATGGCTACACCTTC.

A note on this clone: Relative to the germline gene, one junction end is altered; a read error may explain this. The chain recombines TRBV4-3 with TRBJ1-6; 7 nucleotides align to TRBD1. CDR1 and CDR2 (germline): LGHNA, YSLEER. The CDR3 loop spans 17 amino acids. The CDR3 loop reads CASSQDLSAGGNSPLHF. The CDR3 region has the DNA TGCGCCAGCAGCCAAGATCTGTCGGCAGGGGGGAATTCACCCCTTCACTTT.

V gene TRBV6-6 combines with J gene TRBJ1-5, with a tentative D call TRBD1 (5 bases). The CDR3 has 14 residues. Germline CDR1 MNHNY, CDR2 SVGAGI (reference sequence). With 5 bases removed from V and 0 bases from J, the gap between germline ends came to 8 bases. CDR3: CASSRTGSNQPQHF. CDR3 coding DNA: TGTGCCAGCAGTAGAACAGGTAGCAATCAGCCCCAGCATTTT.

The rearrangement links TRBV9 to TRBJ1-2, with D possibly being TRBD1 (6 bases). Trimming removed 4 bases from V and 7 bases from J, with 20 bases in between. The CDR3 length is 15 residues. The germline gives CDR1 SGDLS, CDR2 YYNGEE. In DNA form, the CDR3 reads TGTGCCAGCAGCACCCGCGGGGGGGCGAAAGGTGGCTACACCTTC. Residues: CASSTRGGAKGGYTF. Complete variable domain (other parts from reference TRBV9 and TRBJ1-2): DSGVTQTPKHLITATGQRVTLRCSPRSGDLSVYWYQQSLDQGLQFLIQYYNGEERAKGNILERFSAQQFPDLHSELNLSSLELGDSALYFCASSTRGGAKGGYTFGSGTRLTVV.

The chain combines TRBV2 with TRBJ2-7; weak D call: TRBD1 (5 bases). Trimming stripped 7 bases from V and 0 bases from J, with 16 bases between. Germline values: CDR1 SNHLY, CDR2 FYNNEI. The CDR3 has 15 amino acids. The CDR3 here is CASNQDRESSYEQYF. The CDR3 nucleotides read TGTGCCAGCAACCAAGACAGAGAGAGCTCCTACGAGCAGTACTTC.

This sequence joins TRBV27 and TRBJ2-5, with D possibly matching TRBD1 (9 bases). With the DNA end fitting TRBJ2-7 better, the J assignment may be wrong. Germline V CDR1 and CDR2: MNHEY, SMNVEV (reference sequence). This CDR3 contains 16 residues. CDR3: CASSLSGGDRAYEQYF. The DNA for the CDR3 is TGTGCCAGCAGTTTATCCGGGGGGGACAGGGCCTACGAGCAGTACTTC.

V is TRBV7-9 and J is TRBJ2-1, with TRBD1 matching over 8 bases. CDR3 length: 17 amino acids. Germline assignment: CDR1 SEHNR and CDR2 FQNEAQ (reference sequence). The junction had 9 bases not matched to a gene; V was cut back by 5 bases and J by 0 bases. CDR3 sequence (DNA): TGTGCCAGCAGCCTTAGGAGGACAGGGAGCTCCTACAATGAGCAGTTCTTC. It is translated as CASSLRRTGSSYNEQFF.

Details on this clone: One end of the junction is discordant with germline, which a read error may explain. The chain has TRBV7-9 and TRBJ2-1, with a weak D call TRBD1 (6 bases). The CDR3 loop spans 15 amino acids. Germline CDR1 is SEHNR and CDR2 is FQNEAQ (reference sequence). The CDR3 is CASSLSRDTYNEQFF. CDR3 coding DNA: TGTGCCAGCAGCTTATCCCGGGACACCTATAATGAGCAGTTCTTC. The full variable domain, in which reference TRBV7-9 and TRBJ2-1 provide the parts outside the CDR3, is DTGVSQNPRHKITKRGQNVTFRCDPISEHNRLYWYRQTLGQGPEFLTYFQNEAQLEKSRLLSDRFSAERPKGSFSTLEIQRTEQGDSAMYLCASSLSRDTYNEQFFGPGTRLTVL.

This clone was detected only once. This chain connects TRBV9 to TRBJ2-1, with 8 bases lining up with TRBD2. CDR1 SGDLS and CDR2 YYNGEE come from the germline V gene. This CDR3 comprises 16 residues. V shed 0 bases, J shed 7 bases, and the junction held 9 bases outside the gene matches. This CDR3 reads CASSVEKAGVRNEQFF. CDR3 nucleotide sequence: TGTGCCAGCAGCGTAGAAAAAGCGGGAGTTCGGAATGAGCAGTTCTTC. Supplemented by reference TRBV9 and TRBJ2-1, the full variable domain reads DSGVTQTPKHLITATGQRVTLRCSPRSGDLSVYWYQQSLDQGLQFLIQYYNGEERAKGNILERFSAQQFPDLHSELNLSSLELGDSALYFCASSVEKAGVRNEQFFGPGTRLTVL.

The chain couples TRBV28 to TRBJ2-1, with 7 bases fitting TRBD2. V lost 7 bases to trimming and J lost 8 bases; unmatched junction nucleotides: 14. The length of the CDR3 is 15 residues. Germline assignment: CDR1 MDHEN and CDR2 SYDVKM. The CDR3 region is CASIGGAGHVYEQFF. DNA of the CDR3: TGTGCCAGCATTGGGGGAGCGGGGCATGTATATGAGCAGTTCTTC.

The genes are TRBV28 and TRBJ1-1; TRBD1 agrees at 7 bases. This CDR3 spans 14 amino acids. The germline CDR1 and CDR2 sequences are MDHEN and SYDVKM. J lost 7 bases, V lost 7 bases, and 12 bases had no gene match. In DNA, the CDR3 is TGTGCCAGCACCAGGGACGTCGGGACAGTTGAAGCTTTCTTT. It codes for CASTRDVGTVEAFF.

V gene TRBV2 combines with J gene TRBJ1-1; D may be TRBD1 (5 bases). V lost 2 bases and J 9 bases, leaving 10 bases between the germline ends. The CDR3 covers 12 residues. Looked up from germline, CDR1 is SNHLY and CDR2 is FYNNEI. The CDR3 loop is CASSERQTKAFF. The CDR3 bases are TGTGCCAGCAGTGAAAGACAGACAAAAGCTTTCTTT. Together with reference TRBV2 and TRBJ1-1, the CDR3 gives the full variable domain: EPEVTQTPSHQVTQMGQEVILRCVPISNHLYFYWYRQILGQKVEFLVSFYNNEISEKSEIFDDQFSVERPDGSNFTLKIRSTKLEDSAMYFCASSERQTKAFFGQGTRLTVV.

The chain couples TRBV4-3 to TRBJ2-1, with TRBD1 matching over 10 bases. The CDR3 consists of 19 residues. Germline V gene sequence: CDR1 LGHNA, CDR2 YSLEER. Unmatched junction bases numbered 13, after V lost 0 bases and J lost 5 bases. CDR3 in amino acids: CASSQDRTLGTGDDNEQFF. In DNA form, the CDR3 reads TGCGCCAGCAGCCAAGATAGGACGTTAGGGACAGGGGACGACAATGAGCAGTTCTTC.

V gene TRBV18 combines with J gene TRBJ2-5; 8 nucleotides line up with TRBD1. The end of the DNA fits TRBJ2-7 better, so the J call may be wrong. The CDR3 length is 13 residues. Germline V lookup: CDR1 KGHSH, CDR2 LQKENI. The CDR3 loop reads CASSPRTGYEQYF. CDR3 DNA sequence: TGTGCCAGCTCACCTAGGACAGGGTACGAGCAGTACTTC.

A note on this clone: Other nucleotide sequences in the sample specify the same CDR3. This chain joins TRBV7-2 and TRBJ2-3; 9 nucleotides align to TRBD2. This CDR3 has 14 residues. The germline CDR1 and CDR2 sequences are SGHTA and FQGNSA. The V segment lost 5 bases and the J segment 1 base; nucleotides outside the gene matches: 1. The CDR3 DNA sequence: TGTGCCAGCAGCCGACTAGCGGGCACAGATACGCAGTATTTT. It encodes CASSRLAGTDTQYF.

The J gene is TRBJ2-5, the V gene TRBV7-9; tentative D call: TRBD1 (6 bases). The CDR3 has 17 amino acids. The V gene lost 2 bases and the J gene lost 9 bases, with 25 bases spanning the gap. Germline values: CDR1 SEHNR, CDR2 FQNEAQ (reference sequence). As DNA, the CDR3 is TGTGCCAGCAGCTTAAACCCCGACCTGACAGGCCCCGCGGCCCAGTACTTC. This translates into CASSLNPDLTGPAAQYF.

This chain links TRBV28 with TRBJ2-5; D unresolved. This CDR3 spans 14 amino acids. The germline V gene encodes CDR1 MDHEN and CDR2 SYDVKM. The V end was cut by 4 bases, the J end by 4 bases, with 13 bases between. CDR3 sequence reads: CASSSSLPGETQYF. DNA for the CDR3: TGTGCCAGCAGTTCCTCCTTACCGGGAGAGACCCAGTACTTC.

V is TRBV19 and J is TRBJ2-7; weak D call: TRBD2 (5 bases). Germline V lookup: CDR1 LNHDA, CDR2 SQIVND (reference sequence). The CDR3 runs 15 residues. Trimming removed 1 base at V and 0 bases at J, with 10 bases between. CDR3 coding DNA: TGTGCCAGTAGTATAGCTCGGGGAATCTCCTACGAGCAGTACTTC. Its translation is CASSIARGISYEQYF.

The V and J genes are TRBV12-5 and TRBJ2-3, with D possibly matching TRBD1 (5 bases). The length of the CDR3 is 12 residues. Trimming stripped 7 bases from V and 0 bases from J, with 5 bases between. Germline V lookup: CDR1 LGHNT, CDR2 FRNRAP. The CDR3 sequence: CASAGSTDTQYF. In DNA form, the CDR3 reads TGTGCTAGTGCAGGGAGCACAGATACGCAGTATTTT.

The chain is built from TRBV5-1 and TRBJ2-5; the match to TRBD1 covers 7 bases. This CDR3 spans 14 amino acids. Germline V gene data show CDR1 as SGHRS and CDR2 as YFSETQ. Unmatched junction bases numbered 5, after V lost 2 bases and J lost 4 bases. Here the CDR3 DNA reads TGCGCCAGCAGCTTTAACACAGGGGTAGAGACCCAGTACTTC. It encodes CASSFNTGVETQYF.

J is TRBJ1-2 and V is TRBV4-1; 8 bases map to TRBD1. This CDR3 region has 16 residues. Trimming removed 4 bases from V and 0 bases from J; junction bases left unmatched: 7. Germline assignment: CDR1 MGHRA and CDR2 YSYEKL. CDR3 amino acids: CASSPKATGANYGYTF. In DNA form, the CDR3 reads TGCGCCAGCAGCCCAAAGGCGACAGGGGCTAACTATGGCTACACCTTC.

V gene TRBV7-2 combines with J gene TRBJ1-2; D is ambiguous. Germline assignment: CDR1 SGHTA and CDR2 FQGNSA. This CDR3 is built from 12 residues. The V end was cut by 4 bases, the J end by 9 bases, with 12 bases between. The CDR3 spells CASSSQRRSYTF. The CDR3 nucleotides read TGTGCCAGCAGCTCGCAGAGGAGGAGCTACACCTTC.

A note on this clone: Distinct nucleotide sequences in the sample also encode this CDR3. This sequence joins TRBV15 and TRBJ2-3; TRBD2 is a possible D gene (6 bases). Between the trimmed V and J ends, which lost 0 bases and 0 bases, there was a span of 10 bases. This CDR3 contains 16 residues. The germline V gene has CDR1 LNHNV and CDR2 YYDKDF (reference sequence). The chain's CDR3 is CATSRDLAGSTDTQYF. The CDR3 nucleotides are TGTGCCACCAGCAGAGATCTGGCGGGGAGCACAGATACGCAGTATTTT.

This clone has more than one count but fewer than ten. The chain uses TRBV4-3 and TRBJ2-7; TRBD1 is a possible D gene (6 bases). This CDR3 is built from 15 residues. The V gene lost 0 bases and the J gene lost 3 bases, with 12 bases spanning the gap. The germline V gene has CDR1 LGHNA and CDR2 YSLEER. In DNA form, the CDR3 reads TGCGCCAGCAGCCAAGACAGGGGCCGCCGCTACGAGCAGTACTTC. Its protein product is CASSQDRGRRYEQYF.